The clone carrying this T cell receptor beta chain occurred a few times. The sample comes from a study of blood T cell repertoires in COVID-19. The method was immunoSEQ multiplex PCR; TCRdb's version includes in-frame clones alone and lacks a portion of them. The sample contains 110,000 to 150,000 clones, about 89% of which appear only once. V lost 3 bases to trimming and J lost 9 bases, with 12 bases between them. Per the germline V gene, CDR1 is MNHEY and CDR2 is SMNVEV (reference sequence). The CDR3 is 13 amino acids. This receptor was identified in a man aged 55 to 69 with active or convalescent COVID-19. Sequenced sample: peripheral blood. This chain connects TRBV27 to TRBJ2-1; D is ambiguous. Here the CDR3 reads CASSFSEHGEQFF. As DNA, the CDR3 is TGTGCCAGCAGTTTCTCGGAGCACGGTGAGCAGTTCTTC.